This T cell receptor (beta chain) stems from a study of T cell changes during pregnancy in multiple sclerosis. Assay used: immunoSEQ multiplex PCR; TCRdb lists only in-frame clones, some missing. The data show 40,000 or so clones, just over 90% seen once. Unmatched junction bases numbered 12, after V lost 0 bases and J lost 8 bases. Germline-derived CDR1 and CDR2 are LNHNV and YYDKDF (reference sequence). This CDR3 region has 17 residues. The sample consisted of CD4+ T cells from peripheral blood mononuclear cells, taken in the third trimester of pregnancy. This receptor was identified in a female donor in good health, enrolled as a control in a pregnancy study. The rearrangement joins TRBV15 to TRBJ1-4; 7 nucleotides match TRBD1. Here the CDR3 DNA reads TGTGCCACCAGCAGAGATATATATGGACAGGTCCACGAAAAACTGTTTTTT. It codes for CATSRDIYGQVHEKLFF.